Listed below are T cell receptor beta chains from one sample, sequenced in a study of blood T cell repertoires in COVID-19. Assay: immunoSEQ multiplex PCR; the TCRdb copy retains only in-frame clones and omits some. The sample holds tens of thousands of clones, 90% seen once. Material for sequencing was peripheral blood. These receptors originate from a man aged 50 to 60 with COVID-19, enrolled during active disease. Each CDR3 is given with its conserved first and last residue. Each record gives: CDR3 protein, V gene, CDR3 length, J gene, D gene. D genes are given only for firm matches.

cdr3_aa: CASSPDRAYEQYF
v_call: TRBV6-2/TRBV6-3
cdr3_length: 13
j_call: TRBJ2-7
d_call: TRBD1

cdr3_aa: CASSYALVEETQYF
v_call: TRBV6-2/TRBV6-3
cdr3_length: 14
j_call: TRBJ2-5
d_call: .

cdr3_aa: CATRGSSNSGNTIYF
v_call: TRBV6-6
cdr3_length: 15
j_call: TRBJ1-3
d_call: .

cdr3_aa: CASSLFRGSQGEQFF
v_call: TRBV28
cdr3_length: 15
j_call: TRBJ2-1
d_call: TRBD2

cdr3_aa: CASSEALASGLRVYEQYF
v_call: TRBV6-1
cdr3_length: 18
j_call: TRBJ2-7
d_call: TRBD2

cdr3_aa: CASSPGLNTEAFF
v_call: TRBV18
cdr3_length: 13
j_call: TRBJ1-1
d_call: .

cdr3_aa: CATSEDDRGRDYGYTF
v_call: TRBV24-1
cdr3_length: 16
j_call: TRBJ1-2
d_call: TRBD1

cdr3_aa: CASSFRRGLEYF
v_call: TRBV27
cdr3_length: 12
j_call: TRBJ2-3
d_call: TRBD1

cdr3_aa: CATSRGRDTQYF
v_call: TRBV15
cdr3_length: 12
j_call: TRBJ2-3
d_call: .

cdr3_aa: CASSDGDRVPTNYGYTF
v_call: TRBV28
cdr3_length: 17
j_call: TRBJ1-2
d_call: TRBD1

cdr3_aa: CASSLTGGNEQFF
v_call: TRBV27
cdr3_length: 13
j_call: TRBJ2-1
d_call: .

cdr3_aa: CASSPGTVNSPLHF
v_call: TRBV18
cdr3_length: 14
j_call: TRBJ1-6
d_call: TRBD1

cdr3_aa: CASSQAGTSGRGGRRETQYF
v_call: TRBV4-2
cdr3_length: 20
j_call: TRBJ2-5
d_call: TRBD2

cdr3_aa: CSVAQGQGSDQPQHF
v_call: TRBV29-1
cdr3_length: 15
j_call: TRBJ1-5
d_call: TRBD1

cdr3_aa: CSALGQGAAFGEQFF
v_call: TRBV29-1
cdr3_length: 15
j_call: TRBJ2-1
d_call: TRBD1

cdr3_aa: CASSLALARSYNEQFF
v_call: TRBV5-8
cdr3_length: 16
j_call: TRBJ2-1
d_call: TRBD2

cdr3_aa: CASSHNSGQGNGYTF
v_call: TRBV4-2
cdr3_length: 15
j_call: TRBJ1-2
d_call: .

cdr3_aa: CASSLRQGITGELFF
v_call: TRBV27
cdr3_length: 15
j_call: TRBJ2-2
d_call: .

cdr3_aa: CASSRTGISPLHF
v_call: TRBV6-4
cdr3_length: 13
j_call: TRBJ1-6
d_call: TRBD1

cdr3_aa: CASSKGQGENEKLFF
v_call: TRBV5-4
cdr3_length: 15
j_call: TRBJ1-4
d_call: TRBD1

cdr3_aa: CSVSHGLATTDTQYF
v_call: TRBV29-1
cdr3_length: 15
j_call: TRBJ2-3
d_call: .

cdr3_aa: CASSQGPGQAARSYNEQFF
v_call: TRBV3-1/TRBV3-2
cdr3_length: 19
j_call: TRBJ2-1
d_call: TRBD1

cdr3_aa: CASSLLQGARYEQYF
v_call: TRBV7-9
cdr3_length: 15
j_call: TRBJ2-7
d_call: TRBD1

cdr3_aa: CASSFQAGGANTGELFF
v_call: TRBV11-2
cdr3_length: 17
j_call: TRBJ2-2
d_call: TRBD2

cdr3_aa: CASSSGLARGTTGELFF
v_call: TRBV5-4
cdr3_length: 17
j_call: TRBJ2-2
d_call: TRBD2

cdr3_aa: CASSGSSYEQYF
v_call: TRBV2
cdr3_length: 12
j_call: TRBJ2-7
d_call: .

cdr3_aa: CASSQGTSGRGTGELFF
v_call: TRBV3-1/TRBV3-2
cdr3_length: 17
j_call: TRBJ2-2
d_call: TRBD2

cdr3_aa: CASSWGGRADTQYF
v_call: TRBV6-2/TRBV6-3
cdr3_length: 14
j_call: TRBJ2-3
d_call: .

cdr3_aa: CASSFFTYNEQFF
v_call: TRBV5-6
cdr3_length: 13
j_call: TRBJ2-1
d_call: .

cdr3_aa: CASIQTPWRSGANVLTF
v_call: TRBV7-6
cdr3_length: 17
j_call: TRBJ2-6
d_call: .

cdr3_aa: CASSPGQGEETQYF
v_call: TRBV5-1
cdr3_length: 14
j_call: TRBJ2-5
d_call: TRBD1

cdr3_aa: CASRIAGGNNEQFF
v_call: TRBV25-1
cdr3_length: 14
j_call: TRBJ2-1
d_call: TRBD2

cdr3_aa: CAWSVFSYGYTF
v_call: TRBV30
cdr3_length: 12
j_call: TRBJ1-2
d_call: .

cdr3_aa: CASSGVQETQYF
v_call: TRBV28
cdr3_length: 12
j_call: TRBJ2-5
d_call: .

cdr3_aa: CASSLAWGGSGNQPQHF
v_call: TRBV7-8
cdr3_length: 17
j_call: TRBJ1-5
d_call: .

cdr3_aa: CASSPTRTSGGRSYEQYF
v_call: TRBV7-9
cdr3_length: 18
j_call: TRBJ2-7
d_call: TRBD2

cdr3_aa: CASGTYNEQFF
v_call: TRBV12-5
cdr3_length: 11
j_call: TRBJ2-1
d_call: .

cdr3_aa: CASSQVGQGPNYGYTF
v_call: TRBV4-2
cdr3_length: 16
j_call: TRBJ1-2
d_call: .

cdr3_aa: CASSLRAPSGRGPPYEQYF
v_call: TRBV5-1
cdr3_length: 19
j_call: TRBJ2-7
d_call: TRBD2

cdr3_aa: CASSSGFSGGRGYTF
v_call: TRBV27
cdr3_length: 15
j_call: TRBJ1-2
d_call: .